This is a list of T cell receptor beta chains from one sample in a study of CD8 T cells in ankylosing spondylitis. MiXCR was run by TCRdb on the 5' RACE reads, yielding one entry per CDR3 protein. The table has 250,000 to 400,000 distinct CDR3 sequences, approximately 10% seen once. Sample: blood, either unsorted or a sorted T cell fraction (not recorded which). Every receptor here comes from a female donor with ankylosing spondylitis or in good health (not recorded which). CDR3s include the opening cysteine and the closing phenylalanine or tryptophan. The D gene is left open where the match is weak. Only part of the rows carry a size: once, few, many, or a class if the clone is expanded.

d_call	v_call	j_call	clone_size	cdr3_aa	cdr3_nt
TRBD1	TRBV20-1	TRBJ2-7	many	CSAHRGPPGIYEQYF	TGCAGTGCCCACAGGGGCCCTCCCGGGATTTACGAGCAGTACTTC
-	TRBV15	TRBJ2-5	many	CATSRDLGFQETQYF	TGTGCCACCAGCAGAGATTTGGGGTTCCAAGAGACCCAGTACTTC
-	TRBV27	TRBJ2-7	many	CASSLRKSYEQYF	TGTGCCAGCAGTTTAAGGAAATCCTACGAGCAGTACTTC
TRBD2	TRBV6-2/TRBV6-3	TRBJ2-1	many	CASSSSGGSGNEQFF	TGTGCCAGCAGTTCTAGCGGAGGGTCGGGCAATGAGCAGTTCTTC
TRBD2	TRBV5-1	TRBJ2-3	many	CASSLMASGPDTQYF	TGCGCCAGCAGCTTGATGGCTAGCGGCCCAGATACGCAGTATTTT
-	TRBV20-1	TRBJ1-2	many	CSASAGADYGYTF	TGCAGTGCCTCAGCGGGGGCTGACTATGGCTACACCTTC
TRBD2	TRBV6-2/TRBV6-3	TRBJ2-3	-	CASSYHLAGEPDTQYF	TGTGCCAGCAGCTACCACCTAGCGGGAGAACCAGATACGCAGTATTTT
-	TRBV20-1	TRBJ1-6	few	CSAPRYQGRNNSPLHF	TGCAGTGCTCCCCGTTATCAGGGACGGAATAATTCACCCCTCCACTTT
TRBD2	TRBV5-1	TRBJ2-5	-	CASRLAGGRQETQYF	TGCGCCAGCAGACTAGCGGGGGGGCGGCAAGAGACCCAGTACTTC
TRBD1	TRBV5-1	TRBJ2-1	many	CASSLRTGFNNEQFF	TGCGCCAGCAGCTTACGGACAGGGTTTAACAATGAGCAGTTCTTC
-	TRBV12-3/TRBV12-4	TRBJ1-6	many	CASSFPVGDSPLHF	TGTGCCAGCAGTTTTCCGGTTGGGGATTCACCCCTCCACTTT
-	TRBV7-9	TRBJ1-3	many	CASSLTTGRWGNTIYF	TGTGCCAGCAGCCTAACGACAGGACGGTGGGGAAACACCATATATTTT
-	TRBV7-2	TRBJ1-1	-	CASRTDRNTEAFF	TGTGCCAGCAGGACCGACCGGAACACTGAAGCTTTCTTT
-	TRBV20-1	TRBJ2-1	-	CSARGTLYEQFF	TGCAGTGCTAGAGGGACACTTTATGAGCAGTTCTTC
-	TRBV6-1	TRBJ2-5	once	CASSGGSQETQYF	TGTGCCAGCAGTGGCGGCAGTCAAGAGACCCAGTACTTC
TRBD1	TRBV3-1	TRBJ2-7	many	CASSPWDSSYEQYF	TGTGCCAGCAGCCCTTGGGACAGCTCCTACGAGCAGTACTTC
-	TRBV5-1	TRBJ2-6	few	CASTPPPQGPGANVLTF	TGCGCCAGCACCCCGCCACCCCAGGGGCCCGGGGCCAACGTCCTGACTTTC
-	TRBV7-9	TRBJ2-3	many	CASSSLADTQYF	TGTGCCAGCAGCAGTCTCGCGGATACGCAGTATTTT
-	TRBV7-2	TRBJ2-5	few	CASGEETQYF	TGTGCCAGCGGGGAAGAGACCCAGTACTTC
-	TRBV12-3/TRBV12-4	TRBJ1-5	few	CASSPAGLWGQPQHF	TGTGCCAGCAGTCCCGCAGGGCTCTGGGGTCAGCCCCAGCATTTT
-	TRBV28	TRBJ1-6	many	CASRFNSPLHF	TGTGCCAGCAGATTCAATTCACCCCTCCACTTT
TRBD1	TRBV11-2	TRBJ1-5	-	CASSATDRGGKPQHF	TGTGCCAGCAGCGCAACCGACAGGGGAGGAAAGCCCCAGCATTTT
-	TRBV12-3/TRBV12-4	TRBJ2-7	few	CASSQGTRESEQYF	TGTGCCAGCAGCCAGGGGACCAGGGAGTCCGAGCAGTACTTC
TRBD1	TRBV12-3/TRBV12-4	TRBJ1-1	many	CASSWTGDTEAFF	TGTGCCAGCAGTTGGACAGGGGACACTGAAGCTTTCTTT
TRBD1	TRBV29-1	TRBJ2-7	-	CSVEVRQGGTYEQYF	TGCAGCGTTGAAGTACGACAGGGGGGAACCTACGAGCAGTACTTC
-	TRBV10-3	TRBJ2-1	many	CAISGWDDRNEQFF	TGTGCCATCAGTGGCTGGGACGATAGAAATGAGCAGTTCTTC
TRBD1	TRBV5-1	TRBJ2-1	many	CASSTGGNEQFF	TGCGCCAGCAGCACAGGGGGCAATGAGCAGTTCTTC
-	TRBV12-3/TRBV12-4	TRBJ1-1	many	CASTGQGTEAFF	TGTGCCAGCACCGGCCAGGGCACTGAAGCTTTCTTT
TRBD2	TRBV5-1	TRBJ2-3	-	CASSSAGAYTDTQYF	TGCGCCAGCAGCTCAGCGGGAGCCTACACAGATACGCAGTATTTT
-	TRBV20-1	TRBJ1-4	many	CSATPGATNEKLFF	TGCAGTGCCACCCCTGGGGCAACTAATGAAAAACTGTTTTTT
TRBD2	TRBV12-3/TRBV12-4	TRBJ2-7	many	CASSPGLAGAYEQYF	TGTGCCAGCAGCCCGGGACTAGCGGGGGCCTACGAGCAGTACTTC
TRBD1	TRBV5-1	TRBJ2-7	many	CASSFRQGSSEQYF	TGCGCCAGCAGCTTCCGACAGGGCAGCAGCGAGCAGTACTTC
TRBD1	TRBV20-1	TRBJ2-7	few	CSARGAGGNFYEQYF	TGCAGTGCTAGAGGCGCAGGGGGAAACTTCTACGAGCAGTACTTC
TRBD1	TRBV20-1	TRBJ2-3	many	CSYLSPGQGVDTQYF	TGCAGTTATCTTTCGCCGGGACAGGGGGTAGATACGCAGTATTTT
TRBD1	TRBV5-6	TRBJ2-1	-	CASSPWTGVGSYNEQFF	TGTGCCAGCAGCCCCTGGACAGGGGTCGGCTCCTACAATGAGCAGTTCTTC
-	TRBV5-1	TRBJ2-5	many	CASSLGALPRMGETQYF	TGCGCCAGCAGCTTGGGAGCCTTACCAAGGATGGGGGAGACCCAGTACTTC
TRBD1	TRBV20-1	TRBJ1-4	many	CSATLPTGGGPLFF	TGCAGTGCTACCCTCCCCACAGGGGGCGGCCCACTGTTTTTT
TRBD1	TRBV5-1	TRBJ2-2	few	CASSLGPNRDSTTGELFF	TGCGCCAGCAGCTTGGGTCCAAACCGGGACAGCACCACCGGGGAGCTGTTTTTT
-	TRBV5-6	TRBJ2-7	-	CASSLGVVYEQYF	TGTGCCAGCAGCTTGGGAGTAGTCTACGAGCAGTACTTC
-	TRBV20-1	TRBJ2-7	many	CSAQRRDSNTYEQYF	TGCAGTGCCCAAAGGAGGGACAGCAATACCTACGAGCAGTACTTC
TRBD2	TRBV20-1	TRBJ2-4	many	CSATRLAGGRLGIQYF	TGCAGTGCTACACGACTAGCGGGGGGGCGGCTTGGCATTCAGTACTTC
-	TRBV11-2	TRBJ2-1	-	CASSFLRGNEQFF	TGTGCCAGCAGCTTCTTACGGGGTAATGAGCAGTTCTTC
-	TRBV5-5	TRBJ2-1	-	CASSSDGGGSSYNEQFF	TGTGCCAGCAGCTCGGACGGGGGCGGGAGCTCCTACAATGAGCAGTTCTTC
-	TRBV20-1	TRBJ2-7	many	CSARGGQVSEQYF	TGCAGTGCTAGAGGTGGCCAGGTATCCGAGCAGTACTTC
TRBD1	TRBV10-2	TRBJ2-3	many	CASFGRGRDTQYF	TGCGCCAGCTTCGGCAGGGGGCGGGATACGCAGTATTTT
-	TRBV20-1	TRBJ1-1	many	CSARDLGPLTEAFF	TGCAGTGCTAGAGATCTCGGGCCCCTGACTGAAGCTTTCTTT
TRBD2	TRBV18	TRBJ2-2	-	CASSQLATGELFF	TGTGCCAGCTCACAACTAGCGACCGGGGAGCTGTTTTTT
-	TRBV12-3/TRBV12-4	TRBJ1-4	many	CASKDSGGGKLFF	TGTGCCAGCAAGGACTCGGGCGGAGGAAAACTGTTTTTT
-	TRBV2	TRBJ2-2	-	CASSDQRGGGELFF	TGTGCCAGCAGTGACCAGCGAGGGGGCGGGGAGCTGTTTTTT
TRBD1	TRBV7-1	TRBJ1-1	-	CASSSGPGQLVAFF	TGTGCCAGCAGCTCTGGGCCGGGACAGCTCGTAGCTTTCTTT
TRBD1	TRBV5-1	TRBJ2-2	few	CASHEGFPGTGDTGELFF	TGCGCCAGCCATGAAGGATTCCCGGGGACAGGGGACACCGGGGAGCTGTTTTTT
-	TRBV5-5	TRBJ2-2	-	CASTLENGELLF	TGTGCCAGCACCCTCGAGAACGGGGAGCTGCTTTTT
-	TRBV11-2	TRBJ2-3	many	CASSYLRQAEIFRDTQYF	TGTGCCAGCAGCTACCTCCGACAGGCGGAGATCTTTAGAGATACGCAGTATTTT
-	TRBV7-2	TRBJ2-5	few	CASSLSVGGETQYF	TGTGCCAGCAGCTTATCAGTTGGGGGGGAGACCCAGTACTTC